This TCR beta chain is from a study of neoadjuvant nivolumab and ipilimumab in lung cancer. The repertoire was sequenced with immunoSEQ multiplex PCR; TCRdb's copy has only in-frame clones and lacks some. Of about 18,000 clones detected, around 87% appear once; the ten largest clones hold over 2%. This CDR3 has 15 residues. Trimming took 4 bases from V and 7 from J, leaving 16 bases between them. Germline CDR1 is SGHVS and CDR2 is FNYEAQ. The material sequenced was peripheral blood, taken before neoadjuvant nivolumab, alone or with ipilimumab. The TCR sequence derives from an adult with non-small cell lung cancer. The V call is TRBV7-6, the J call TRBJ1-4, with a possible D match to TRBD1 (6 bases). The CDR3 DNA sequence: TGTGCCAGCAGCTGGACCTCGGACAGCGTTGAAAAACTGTTTTTT. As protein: CASSWTSDSVEKLFF.